This T cell receptor (beta chain) was recorded in a study of blood T cell repertoires in COVID-19. Study as a whole: Cohort 3 recovery required two negative PCRs, clearance, or symptom resolution.

Generated by immunoSEQ multiplex PCR, the TCRdb table keeps only in-frame clones and is missing some. Here the sample spans about 230,000 clones, about 86% being singletons. Participants spanned ages roughly 18 to 95 years and resided in 20 to 30 US areas. In assigning cohorts, the study relied on participant-reported clinical history. CDR3 length equals 17 residues. Trimming took 3 bases from V and 4 from J; bases not matched to a gene: 12. Germline assignment: CDR1 SGDLS and CDR2 YYNGEE. The sequenced sample was PBMCs or T cells enriched from blood (not recorded which). This sequence joins TRBV9 and TRBJ1-3; 8 bases agree with TRBD1. This TCR was sampled from a woman aged 50 to 60 in a cohort exposed to, infected with or recovered from COVID-19 (not recorded which). Here the CDR3 reads CASSAPGTGITGNTIYF. In nucleotides, the CDR3 is TGTGCCAGCAGCGCCCCCGGGACAGGCATAACGGGAAACACCATATATTTT.